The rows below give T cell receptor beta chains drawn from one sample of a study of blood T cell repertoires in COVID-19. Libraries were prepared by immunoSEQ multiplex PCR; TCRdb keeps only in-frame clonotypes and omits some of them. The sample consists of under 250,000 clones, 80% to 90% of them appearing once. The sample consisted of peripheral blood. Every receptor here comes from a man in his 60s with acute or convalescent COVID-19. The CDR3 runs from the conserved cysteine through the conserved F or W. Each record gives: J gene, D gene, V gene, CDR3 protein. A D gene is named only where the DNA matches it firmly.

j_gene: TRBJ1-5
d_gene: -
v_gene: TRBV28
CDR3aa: CASSHNQPQHF

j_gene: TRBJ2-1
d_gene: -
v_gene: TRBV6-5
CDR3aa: CAIIQGTGNEQFF

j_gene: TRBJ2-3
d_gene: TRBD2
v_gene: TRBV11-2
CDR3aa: CASSPVGGLDTQYF

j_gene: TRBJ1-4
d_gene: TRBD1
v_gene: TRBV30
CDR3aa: CAWSVSGQGENEKLFF

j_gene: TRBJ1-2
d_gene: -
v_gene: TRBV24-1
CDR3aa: CATSDYPSGGDGYTF

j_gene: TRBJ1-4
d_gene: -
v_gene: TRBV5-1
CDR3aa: CASSRTDNIEKLFF

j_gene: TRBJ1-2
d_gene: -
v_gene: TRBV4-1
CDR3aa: CASSQESVYGYTF

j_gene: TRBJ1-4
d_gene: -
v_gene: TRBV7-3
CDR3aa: CASSSDWANEKLFF

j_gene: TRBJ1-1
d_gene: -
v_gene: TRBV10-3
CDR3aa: CAIKGEGVVTEAFF

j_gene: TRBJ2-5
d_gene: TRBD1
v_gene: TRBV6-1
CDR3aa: CASSATGTGGRETQYF

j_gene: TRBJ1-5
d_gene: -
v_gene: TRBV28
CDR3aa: CASSLRGGSNQPQHF

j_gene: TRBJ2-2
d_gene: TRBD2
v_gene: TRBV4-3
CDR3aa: CASSQDLSGIGTGELFF

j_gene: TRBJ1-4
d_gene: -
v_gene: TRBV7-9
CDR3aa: CASTETATNEKLFF

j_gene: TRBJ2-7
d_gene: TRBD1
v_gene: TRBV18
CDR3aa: CASSRQGALEQYF

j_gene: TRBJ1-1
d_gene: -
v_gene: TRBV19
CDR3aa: CASSIVGGTEAFF

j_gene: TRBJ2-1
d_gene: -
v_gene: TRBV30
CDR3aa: CAWTRVRNEQFF

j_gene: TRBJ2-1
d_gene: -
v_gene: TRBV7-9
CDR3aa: CASSFRALRSTNEQFF

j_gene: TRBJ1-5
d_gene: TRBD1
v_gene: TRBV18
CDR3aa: CASSPSGTGVSVGRQPQHF

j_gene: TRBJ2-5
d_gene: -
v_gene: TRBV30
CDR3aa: CAWSKTVKETQYF

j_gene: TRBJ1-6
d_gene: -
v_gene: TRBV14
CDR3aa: CASSQDRAGMGSPLHF

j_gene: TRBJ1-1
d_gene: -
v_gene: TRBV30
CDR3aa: CAWSVIPAEAFF

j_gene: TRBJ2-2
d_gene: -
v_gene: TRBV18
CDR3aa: CASQPLRGDGELFF

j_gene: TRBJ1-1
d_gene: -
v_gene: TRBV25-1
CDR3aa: CASSEAGRTEAFF

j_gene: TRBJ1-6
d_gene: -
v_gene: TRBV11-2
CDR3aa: CASSLGAGTLSSPLHF

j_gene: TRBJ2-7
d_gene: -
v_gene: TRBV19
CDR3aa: CASSTAANEQYF

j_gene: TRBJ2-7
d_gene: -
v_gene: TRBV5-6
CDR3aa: CASSSGAKVVEQYF

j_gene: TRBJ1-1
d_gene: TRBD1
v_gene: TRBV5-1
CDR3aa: CASSLGGIDRVPEAFF

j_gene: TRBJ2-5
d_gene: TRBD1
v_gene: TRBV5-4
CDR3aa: CASSLAAGGETQYF

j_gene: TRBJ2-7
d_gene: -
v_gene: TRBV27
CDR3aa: CALRHTKGEQYF

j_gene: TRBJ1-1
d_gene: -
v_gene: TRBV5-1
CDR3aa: CASSLGQANEAFF

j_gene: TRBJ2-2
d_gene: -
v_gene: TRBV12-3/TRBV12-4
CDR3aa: CASSLLGGGELFF

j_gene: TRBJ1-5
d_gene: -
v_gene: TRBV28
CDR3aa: CASTPMVRNQPQHF

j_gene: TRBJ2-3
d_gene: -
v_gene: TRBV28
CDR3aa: CASSPTGGTDTQYF

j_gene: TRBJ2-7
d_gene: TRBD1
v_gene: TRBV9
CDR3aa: CASSVAGNVGQGPYEQYF

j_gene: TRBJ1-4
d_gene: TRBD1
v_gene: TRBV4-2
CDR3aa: CASSRTGGGEKLFF

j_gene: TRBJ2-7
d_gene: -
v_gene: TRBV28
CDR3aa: CASNRRYEQYF

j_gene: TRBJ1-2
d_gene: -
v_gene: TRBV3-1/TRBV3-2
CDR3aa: CASSQDRGARGYTF

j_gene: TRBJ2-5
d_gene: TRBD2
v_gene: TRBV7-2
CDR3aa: CASSLRTSGLQETQYF

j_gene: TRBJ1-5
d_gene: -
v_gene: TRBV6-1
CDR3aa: CASSEGPRGQPQHF

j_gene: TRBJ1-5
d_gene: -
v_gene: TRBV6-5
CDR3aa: CASSYSGRDNQPQHF

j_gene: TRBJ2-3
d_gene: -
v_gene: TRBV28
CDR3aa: CASSFGGTDTQYF

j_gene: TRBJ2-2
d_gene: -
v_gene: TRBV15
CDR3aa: CATSRDGHITGELFF

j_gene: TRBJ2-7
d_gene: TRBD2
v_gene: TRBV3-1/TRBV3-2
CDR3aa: CASSQGVAGGPGQYF

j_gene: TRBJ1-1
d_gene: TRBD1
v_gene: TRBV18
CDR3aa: CASSQPDRDTEAFF

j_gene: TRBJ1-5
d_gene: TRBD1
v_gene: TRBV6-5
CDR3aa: CASSYRDRDQPQHF

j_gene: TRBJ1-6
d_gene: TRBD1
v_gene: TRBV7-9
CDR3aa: CASTQSSTGTGGNSPLHF

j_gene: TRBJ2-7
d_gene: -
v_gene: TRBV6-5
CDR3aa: CASSPQGYEQYF

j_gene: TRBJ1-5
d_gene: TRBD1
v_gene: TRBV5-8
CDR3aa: CASSGTGYNQPQHF

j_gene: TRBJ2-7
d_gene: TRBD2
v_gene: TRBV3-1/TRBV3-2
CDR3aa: CASSQHLTGTSGPYEQYF

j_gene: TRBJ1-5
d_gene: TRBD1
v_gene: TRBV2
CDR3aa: CASRTGGGQPQHF

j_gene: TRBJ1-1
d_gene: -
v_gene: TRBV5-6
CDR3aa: CASSKGARTEAFF

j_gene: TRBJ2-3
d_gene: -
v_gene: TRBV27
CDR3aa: CASSLSIGSGVSTDTQYF

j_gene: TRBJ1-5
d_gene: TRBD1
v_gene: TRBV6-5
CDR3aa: CASRLDRASNQPQHF

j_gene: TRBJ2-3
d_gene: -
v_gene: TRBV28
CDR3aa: CASSSLRETDTQYF

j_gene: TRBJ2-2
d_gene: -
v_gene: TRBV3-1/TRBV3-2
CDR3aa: CASSLGTGELFF